This T cell receptor (beta chain) was recovered during a study of cytomegalovirus exposure and HLA in healthy donors. The CDR3 spans 16 residues. CDR1 and CDR2 (germline): SGHDT, YYEEEE. V trimming: 4 bases; J trimming: 7 bases; junction bases outside the gene matches: 14. The PCR employed 60 Vbeta primers together with 13 Jbeta primers. Data came from immunoSEQ multiplex PCR; TCRdb stores just in-frame clones and leaves some out. This sample has 70,000 or so clones, with roughly 88% found just once. Input material: PBMCs. This receptor was obtained from a young woman in good health and CMV-seronegative. J is TRBJ2-5 and V is TRBV5-6; 9 bases fit TRBD2. The CDR3 spells CASSALGGLAGLTQYF. Written as DNA, the CDR3 is TGTGCCAGCAGCGCTCTCGGAGGTCTAGCGGGGTTGACCCAGTACTTC.